The entry below describes one TCR beta chain. Antigen unknown. This entry belongs to a study of T cell responses to AZD1222 COVID-19 vaccine. This CDR3 is built from 13 residues. Germline assignment: CDR1 LNHNV and CDR2 YYDKDF (reference sequence). V dropped 4 bases and J dropped 2 bases, with 7 bases sitting between them. Using immunoSEQ multiplex PCR, the repertoire was profiled, and TCRdb retains in-frame clones only, with some absent. The data hold some 200,000 clones, with about 94% observed a single time. Points from the study as a whole: Reportedly, nearly half the spike-specific TCRs target unmutated variant regions. Mostly white British, mostly female donors; authors suggested clonal diversity may be underestimated. At baseline, just 5 or 6 AZD1222 recipients tested seropositive.

This clonotype was obtained from an adult who received the MenACWY meningococcal vaccine as a control. Specimen: peripheral blood, collected 28 days after the second dose of the MenACWY control vaccine. This chain joins TRBV15 and TRBJ2-3; D ambiguous. Here the CDR3 DNA reads TGTGCCACCAGCATCGCCGCCACAGATACGCAGTATTTT. Amino acids: CATSIAATDTQYF.